This T cell receptor beta chain comes out of a study of T cells in women clearing cervical HPV infection. TCRdb's copy holds only in-frame clones and misses some; the assay was immunoSEQ multiplex PCR. Listed are 25,000 to 30,000 clones; roughly 15% falls within the top ten. V shed 9 bases and J 2 bases; nucleotides not matched to a gene: 8. The CDR3 has 14 amino acids. Looked up from germline, CDR1 is LGHNT and CDR2 is FRNRAP. As for this clone: Read data end 3 residues before the CDR3 end; the end is taken from the germline J gene.

The V gene is TRBV12-5, the J gene TRBJ2-7; 9 bases agree with TRBD1. The sample was blood buffy coat. This clonotype originated in a woman between 18 and 70 years old with a cervical HPV16 infection that either progressed to CIN3+ or cleared (not recorded which). CDR3 loop: CASQPGQGPYEQYF. Incomplete CDR3 DNA: TGTGCTAGCCAACCGGGACAGGGTCCCTACGAG. The whole variable domain, remainder taken from reference TRBV12-5 and TRBJ2-7, is DARVTQTPRHKVTEMGQEVTMRCQPILGHNTVFWYRQTMMQGLELLAYFRNRAPLDDSGMPKDRFSAEMPDATLATLKIQPSEPRDSAVYFCASQPGQGPYEQYFGPGTRLTVT.